This T cell receptor beta chain originates from a study of blood T cell repertoires in COVID-19 (dated by TCRdb to about 2020). At the level of the whole study: The collaborator samples originated in the United States, Italy and Spain and spanned the acute and convalescent phases of COVID-19. The dataset comprised deeply sampled blood TCRbeta repertoires from subjects exposed to, actively infected with, or recovered from COVID-19. HLA class I and class II types, where available, came from metadata supplied by the sample provider rather than from assay-based typing. The samples were drawn from two sources: the first 160 participants of the ongoing ImmuneRACE study, and 1,254 subjects contributed by 6 global collaborators. The material from the prospective study consisted of cDNA or gDNA derived from T cells, B-cell-depleted T cells, or PBMCs. Nearly every sample came with metadata listing a de-identified subject ID, COVID-19 status, age in years and sex. The repertoires were made available in a free public database intended to serve as a resource for research on the immune response to SARS-CoV-2. Study-level results and caveats: The quantity of clinical and demographic metadata differed by source and by participant and was supplied without curation.

The CDR3, cysteine through phenylalanine, is 14 amino acids long. The sequence is cut down to CDR3 DNA, 42 bases in frame from base 1. In the germline V gene, CDR1 corresponds to MNHEY and CDR2 to SVGAGI. Between the V and J ends, shortened by 5 bases and 6 bases respectively, the junction contains 13 bases. TCRbeta CDR3 regions were amplified from genomic DNA using the immunoSEQ Assay, a bias-controlled multiplex PCR. On the study's bioinformatics: Within the assay, amplification of reference gene primers was used to estimate how many nucleated cells each sample contained. To quantify the absolute abundance of each unique TCRbeta CDR3 rearrangement, sequence reads were collapsed and filtered. Productive Simpson clonality was computed per sample as the square root of Simpson's diversity index over productive rearrangements. This is the immuneACCESS table as TCRdb keeps it, with only in-frame sequences that have V and J called. A part of the clones is gone; compared with another copy, unresolved V genes explain less than half, and the rest is unexplained. The V and J calls and the clone size are those of that table, but D and trimming were determined from the DNA. The table for this sample lists hundreds of thousands of clones; more than 70% of them were counted only once. The ten largest clones take up roughly 6.9% of the sample.

Samples from volunteer blood donors who had recovered from COVID-19 were contributed by a second Seattle source. The collaborating institutions used their own protocols to collect whole blood in K2EDTA tubes. For TCRbeta analysis, collaborators shipped samples in one of three forms: frozen whole blood, isolated PBMCs, or DNA extracted from either of those sample types. Turning to this clone: Which antigen it targets is not known. Base qualities were left out, and no much larger clone turns up one base away.

This chain joins TRBV6-5 to TRBJ1-4; perhaps TRBD1 is the D gene, with 6 bases matching. This receptor was taken from a woman between 25 and 40 years old who had recovered from COVID-19. Sequences were obtained from peripheral blood. The CDR3 has the sequence CASSNRDTYEKLFF. Read as DNA, the sequence is TGTGCCAGCAGTAACCGGGACACCTATGAAAAACTGTTTTTT.